The rows below give T cell receptor beta chains drawn from one sample of a study of TIL therapy for anti-PD-1-resistant metastatic lung cancer. Assay: immunoSEQ multiplex PCR; the TCRdb copy retains only in-frame clones and omits some. The table shows under 65,000 clones, with 81% occurring only once. The source material was blood, sampled at baseline. The receptors were sampled from a person between 25 and 80 years old with non-small cell lung cancer. The CDR3 runs from the conserved cysteine through the conserved F or W.

CDR3 protein,V gene,J gene
CASSPVESGPYNEQFF,TRBV18,TRBJ2-1
CASRDPRNTEAFF,TRBV5-6,TRBJ1-1
CASSEGPSGRSIQETQYF,TRBV10-2,TRBJ2-5
CASSLSTVGSSGNTIYF,TRBV11-2,TRBJ1-3
CASSSGHPQPQHF,TRBV2,TRBJ1-5
CASSAGLAGFIGSYEQYF,TRBV4-2,TRBJ2-7
CASRKLATAQETQYF,TRBV19,TRBJ2-5
CASSPNGQGVLLSTDTQYF,TRBV28,TRBJ2-3
CASSQDHLAGGPGELFF,TRBV4-1,TRBJ2-2
CASSVGTHDSPLHF,TRBV9,TRBJ1-6
CASSSGGGTYNSPLHF,TRBV28,TRBJ1-6
CASSPGQENSPLHF,TRBV7-3,TRBJ1-6
CAWRGPATNEKLFF,TRBV30,TRBJ1-4
CASSPTWTSGSDTQYF,TRBV18,TRBJ2-3
CAWSVGYSPLHF,TRBV30,TRBJ1-6
CASSSTVSGNTIYF,TRBV7-9,TRBJ1-3
CSVEEGGRLGETQYF,TRBV29-1,TRBJ2-5
CASSPERDTEAFF,TRBV18,TRBJ1-1